This T cell receptor (beta chain) was captured in a study of identical twins (dated by TCRdb to the mid-2010s). Describing the broader study: The study deep-sequenced TCR alpha and beta repertoires from monozygotic twins, unrelated adults of various ages and cord blood to test whether fetal clonotypes persist. To rule out contamination, the twin experiments were replicated at different times with different library preparation protocols. What the study reported, not specific to this receptor: Zero-insertion analyses could be partly confounded by invariant T cells such as MAIT and iNKT, though diverse VJ usage argued against such confounding for most clonotypes. Out-of-frame TCR alpha sharing in monozygotic twins was systematically underestimated by recombination models, whereas sharing between unrelated individuals was in agreement with the recombination models. Compared with coincidental sharing between unrelated individuals, out-of-frame TCR alpha sequences shared between twins had an excess of sequences with low generation probability. Because the same donors could not be followed over many years, the conclusions relied on cross-sectional statistical analysis. In beta out-of-frame sequences, excess twin sharing was weaker, because having fewer shared sequences lowered the signal-to-noise ratio. Fewer insertions were carried by abundant cord blood beta clonotypes; a weaker similar trend was observed in young adult naive repertoires, while no such trend was observed in memory repertoires.

This clonotype was seen a few times. The specificity of this receptor is unknown. Per-base qualities were not stored, and no clone one base away is much larger. The library was obtained by 5' RACE. Reads for this sample came from an Illumina HiSeq 2000. Template switching added a universal primer binding site, and the final cDNA carried a unique molecular identifier that allowed TCR cDNA molecules to be counted accurately. Specific primers in the conserved constant-segment region were used to synthesize first-strand cDNA for the TCR alpha and beta chains. To control for contamination, every cDNA library carried two barcodes: a SMART-Mk sample barcode plus Illumina barcodes. TruSeq adapter sequences, together with Illumina sample barcodes, were added in two successive PCR steps. TCR alpha and beta cDNA libraries were sequenced on the Illumina HiSeq platform with custom primers. The authors' pipeline ran thus. MiGEC was used to process raw reads and extract unique molecular identifiers, and MiXCR was used to find CDR3 positions. Recombination models were inferred per individual with the repgenHMM and IGoR tools using an EM algorithm. Shared clonotypes were analyzed with the tcR package in R, and sharing was normalized by the product of cloneset sizes. To study raw recombination without the effects of thymic and clonal selection, out-of-frame nonproductive sequences were analyzed. TCRdb's own reprocessing of the public reads used fastp at Q25 and MiXCR and kept productive beta chains. For every CDR3 protein sequence, its rows merge into one entry that carries the most common genes and DNA. For this entry, the V and J calls and clone size follow TCRdb and not the study's own pipeline. This sample is represented by under 900,000 distinct CDR3 sequences; around an eighth of them were singletons. Roughly 1.5% of the sample rests with the top ten.

In the germline V gene, CDR1 corresponds to SGHTA and CDR2 to FQGNSA. The CDR3 sequence holds 14 residues, the cysteine and phenylalanine included. The read is trimmed to its CDR3 DNA, 42 bases read in frame from base 1. V sheds 3 bases and J sheds 1 base, leaving 7 bases between their ends. Every donor was a healthy Caucasian. The twin cohort consisted of three pairs of female monozygotic twins, all aged about 18 to 30 years. Peripheral blood mononuclear cells were used as the source from which RNA for TCR libraries was isolated. These data are also associated with another study on yellow fever vaccine responses in identical twins. From the second report: The authors reported that the T cell response to vaccination in identical twins appeared partly convergent and partly personalized. In identical twins, the study followed T cell clones that responded to the vaccine with precision.

The rearrangement combines TRBV7-2 with TRBJ2-1, and possibly TRBD1, on 6 matching bases. The sequence was obtained from a woman aged 18-35 years in good health. The sequenced sample consisted of PBMCs. The CDR3 sequence is CASSFGTSYNEQFF. The nucleotide sequence is TGTGCCAGCAGCTTCGGGACATCCTACAATGAGCAGTTCTTC.